Below are 4 T cell receptor delta chains sequenced from a single sample in a study of DNA immune sequencing with unique molecular identifiers. A 32-plex genomic DNA assay used primers for all 8 TRDV and 4 TRDJ genes. Adapter PCR followed approximately 3 barcoding PCR cycles that attached a 12-nucleotide UMI. TCRdb repeated clone calling on the multiplex PCR reads with CATT. The sample holds roughly 4,900 delta-chain clones, roughly 12% seen once. The specimen sequenced was gamma-delta T cells enriched from blood buffy coat, or unenriched PBMCs (not recorded which). The receptor set was obtained from a human donor in good health.

A remark on this clone: TCRdb's entry gives the protein of a much larger clone, which mismatches this DNA's translation at residue 13, likely from a read error; the protein reported here is translated from the DNA. This rearrangement joins TRDV2 to TRDJ1; 7 bases agree with TRDD3. This CDR3 has 17 residues. From germline, CDR1 is GEAIGNYY and CDR2 EKD. The CDR3 nucleotides read TGTGCCTGTGACACCCTCGTGTTGGGGGAGAACACCTATAAACTCATCTTT. It is translated as CACDTLVLGENTYKLIF.

This clone was detected only a few times. A read error likely explains this, since a far larger clone differs by one base. The same CDR3 is also encoded by other DNA sequences in this sample. The chain has TRDV2 and TRDJ1; 13 positions match TRDD3. This CDR3 comprises 20 residues. Per germline, CDR1 GEAIGNYY and CDR2 EKD. CDR3 sequence reads: CACDTVATGGYGGYTDKLIF. As DNA, the CDR3 is TGTGCCTGTGACACCGTCGCTACTGGGGGATACGGAGGGTACACGGATAAACTCATCTTT.

This clone was found many times. The V and J genes are TRDV2 and TRDJ1; D call uncertain. Germline CDR1 GEAIGNYY, CDR2 EKD. The CDR3 loop spans 20 amino acids. Trimming removed 3 bases from V and 0 bases from J, with 28 bases in between. CDR3 sequence reads: CACDPIVFKSSMEDTDKLIF. As DNA, the CDR3 is TGTGCCTGTGACCCAATTGTTTTCAAATCGTCAATGGAGGACACCGATAAACTCATCTTT.

The rearrangement links TRDV1 to TRDJ1; D gene ambiguous. TCRdb leaves out the J gene; it was filled in here by matching the DNA to germline. In germline, CDR1 is TSWWSYY, CDR2 QGS. This CDR3 has 14 amino acids. V gave up 0 bases and J gave up 1 base, with 6 bases separating them. The CDR3 protein is CALGELSLTDKLIF. The CDR3 DNA follows: TGTGCTCTTGGGGAACTAAGCCTCACCGATAAACTCATCTTT.